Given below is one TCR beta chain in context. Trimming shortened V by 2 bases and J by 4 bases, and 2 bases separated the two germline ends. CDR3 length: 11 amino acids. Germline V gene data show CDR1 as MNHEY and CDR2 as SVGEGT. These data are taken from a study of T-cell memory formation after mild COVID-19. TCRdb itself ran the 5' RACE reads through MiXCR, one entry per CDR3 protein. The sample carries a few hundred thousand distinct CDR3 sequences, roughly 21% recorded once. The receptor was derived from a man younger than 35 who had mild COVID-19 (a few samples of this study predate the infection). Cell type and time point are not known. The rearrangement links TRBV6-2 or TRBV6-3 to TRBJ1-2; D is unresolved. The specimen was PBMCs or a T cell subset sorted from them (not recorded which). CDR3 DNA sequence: TGTGCCAGCAGTTACGCCTATGGCTACACCTTC. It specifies CASSYAYGYTF.